These 11 T cell receptor beta chains were all obtained from the same sample, sequenced in a study of T cell responses to AZD1222 COVID-19 vaccine. Sequenced by immunoSEQ multiplex PCR; TCRdb stores in-frame clones only, minus some. The sample holds 75,000 to 100,000 clones, more than 80% seen once. The sample was peripheral blood, taken on day 0 of AZD1222 vaccination. The receptors here all came from an adult in good health.

This chain uses TRBV19 with TRBJ1-5, with D unclear. The V end lost 6 bases, the J end lost 4 bases, and 10 bases lay between the germline ends. The CDR3 spans 13 residues. Germline loops: CDR1 LNHDA, CDR2 SQIVND (reference sequence). CDR3 nucleotides: TGTGCCAGTAGCGTTTCCCCTAATCAGCCCCAGCATTTT. It yields the protein CASSVSPNQPQHF.

This chain links TRBV10-3 with TRBJ2-7, with 10 bases identical to TRBD1. With V trimmed by 8 bases and J by 3 bases, 7 bases remained unmatched. In germline, CDR1 is ENHRY, CDR2 SYGVKD. The CDR3 loop spans 14 amino acids. CDR3 sequence: CAIHQGTGDYEQYF. Here the CDR3 DNA reads TGTGCCATCCACCAGGGGACAGGGGACTACGAGCAGTACTTC.

The sample holds one count of this clone. The chain combines TRBV7-9 with TRBJ2-5; no definite D call. The CDR3 runs to 16 residues. V lost 4 bases and J 1 base, leaving 16 bases between the germline ends. From germline, CDR1 is SEHNR and CDR2 FQNEAQ (reference sequence). The CDR3 DNA reads as TGTGCCAGCAGCTCACACCCCGACGGCCTCCAAGAGACCCAGTACTTC. It translates to CASSSHPDGLQETQYF.

The chain couples TRBV7-9 to TRBJ1-2; D unclear. The V gene lost 4 bases and the J gene lost 5 bases, with 8 bases spanning the gap. Germline values: CDR1 SEHNR, CDR2 FQNEAQ (reference sequence). The CDR3 has 12 residues. CDR3 coding DNA: TGTGCCAGCAGCTCGGACGAATATGGCTACACCTTC. Amino acid sequence: CASSSDEYGYTF.

The chain has TRBV6-2 or TRBV6-3 and TRBJ2-7; no firm D call. Germline V gene sequence: CDR1 MNHEY, CDR2 SVGEGT. The CDR3 is 14 residues long. V was shortened by 3 bases and J by 7 bases, with 16 bases between the two germline ends. For the CDR3, the DNA is TGTGCCAGCAGTTATCGTCCAGCCGGGTCTGAGCAGTACTTC. As protein: CASSYRPAGSEQYF.

V usage is TRBV13 and J usage is TRBJ2-3; 7 bases are a match to TRBD2. V trimming: 5 bases; J trimming: 1 base; junction bases outside the gene matches: 9. CDR1 is PRHDT, CDR2 FYEKMQ, per germline (reference sequence). This CDR3 is 16 amino acids long. CDR3 protein: CASSASGSGGTDTQYF. CDR3 nucleotide sequence: TGTGCCAGCAGCGCGTCCGGGAGCGGGGGCACAGATACGCAGTATTTT.

The CDR3 spells CAWSVQGNQPQHF. The CDR3 nucleotides read TGTGCCTGGAGTGTACAGGGCAATCAGCCCCAGCATTTT. The chain has TRBV30 and TRBJ1-5, with a possible D match to TRBD1 (5 bases). CDR1 and CDR2 (germline): GTSNPN, SVGIG (reference sequence). The CDR3 loop spans 13 amino acids. The germline V and J ends were trimmed by 0 bases and 2 bases, with 5 bases remaining between them. The full variable domain, rest sourced from reference TRBV30 and TRBJ1-5, is SQTIHQWPATLVQPVGSPLSLECTVEGTSNPNLYWYRQAAGRGLQLLFYSVGIGQISSEVPQNLSASRPQDRQFILSSKKLLLSDSGFYLCAWSVQGNQPQHFGDGTRLSIL.

The chain combines TRBV9 with TRBJ1-2, with D maybe TRBD1 (6 bases). Germline values: CDR1 SGDLS, CDR2 YYNGEE. The CDR3 is 14 residues long. Trimming removed 5 bases at V and 0 bases at J, with 11 bases between. DNA for the CDR3: TGTGCCAGCAGTCTACAGGGTGCTAACTATGGCTACACCTTC. Protein product: CASSLQGANYGYTF.

Only one count was recorded for this clone. The chain joins TRBV9 to TRBJ1-1, with TRBD1 matching over 8 bases. There are 13 residues in the CDR3. Germline loops: CDR1 SGDLS, CDR2 YYNGEE. V lost 5 bases, J lost 2 bases, and 2 bases stayed unmatched. CDR3 DNA: TGTGCCAGCAGAGGGACAGGTAACACTGAAGCTTTCTTT. Translating it yields CASRGTGNTEAFF.

This chain connects TRBV7-2 to TRBJ2-5; tentatively, D is TRBD2 (6 bases). Germline CDR1 reads SGHTA; CDR2 reads FQGNSA. CDR3 length equals 14 residues. V was shortened by 4 bases and J by 5 bases, with 14 bases between the two germline ends. DNA of the CDR3: TGTGCCAGCAGCTCGGGACTGCCTCCTGAGACCCAGTACTTC. Translation gives CASSSGLPPETQYF.

The J gene is TRBJ1-1, the V gene TRBV9; TRBD1 might be the D (5 bases). Between the trimmed V and J ends, which lost 1 base and 6 bases, there was a span of 13 bases. Germline V gives CDR1 SGDLS, CDR2 YYNGEE. The CDR3 length is 14 residues. The CDR3 region is CASSVSDIEAEAFF. CDR3 bases: TGTGCCAGCAGCGTATCGGACATAGAAGCTGAAGCTTTCTTT. Full variable domain (missing parts from reference TRBV9 and TRBJ1-1): DSGVTQTPKHLITATGQRVTLRCSPRSGDLSVYWYQQSLDQGLQFLIQYYNGEERAKGNILERFSAQQFPDLHSELNLSSLELGDSALYFCASSVSDIEAEAFFGQGTRLTVV.